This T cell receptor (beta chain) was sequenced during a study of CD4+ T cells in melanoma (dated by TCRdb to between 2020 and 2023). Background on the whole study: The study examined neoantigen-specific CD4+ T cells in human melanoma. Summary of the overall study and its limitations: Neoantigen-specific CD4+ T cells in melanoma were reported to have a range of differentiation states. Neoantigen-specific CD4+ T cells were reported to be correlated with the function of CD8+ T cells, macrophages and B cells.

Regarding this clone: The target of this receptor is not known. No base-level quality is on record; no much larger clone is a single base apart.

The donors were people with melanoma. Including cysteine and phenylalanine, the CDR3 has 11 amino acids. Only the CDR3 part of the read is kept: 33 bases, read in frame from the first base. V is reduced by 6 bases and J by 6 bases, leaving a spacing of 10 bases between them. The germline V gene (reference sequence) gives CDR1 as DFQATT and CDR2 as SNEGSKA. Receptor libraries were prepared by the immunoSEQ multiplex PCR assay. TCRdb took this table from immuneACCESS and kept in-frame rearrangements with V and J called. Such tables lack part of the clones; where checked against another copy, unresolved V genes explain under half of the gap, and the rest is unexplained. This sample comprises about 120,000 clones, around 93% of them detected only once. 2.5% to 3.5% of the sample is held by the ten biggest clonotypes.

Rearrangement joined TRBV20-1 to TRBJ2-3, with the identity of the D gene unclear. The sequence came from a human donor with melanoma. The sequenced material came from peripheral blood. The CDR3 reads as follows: CSARTVDTQYF. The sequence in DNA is TGCAGTGCAAGGACGGTGGATACGCAGTATTTT.